What follows are 14 T cell receptor beta chains derived from one specimen sequenced in a study of graft-versus-host responses after intestinal transplantation. Using immunoSEQ multiplex PCR, the repertoire was profiled, and TCRdb retains in-frame clones only, with some absent. This sample has under 30,000 clones, with about 93% found just once. The starting material was PBMCs, obtained around 30 days after intestinal transplant. The receptors here all came from a human patient who received an intestinal transplant, so some T cells may come from the graft donor.

The rearrangement uses TRBV27 and TRBJ2-7, with D perhaps given as TRBD1 or TRBD2 (6 bases each). Trimming took off 4 bases at V and 3 bases at J, with 13 bases between the two ends. CDR3 size: 14 residues. The germline V gene encodes CDR1 MNHEY and CDR2 SMNVEV (reference sequence). CDR3 amino acids: CASSSSGGGYEQYF. Here the CDR3 DNA reads TGTGCCAGCAGTTCAAGTGGAGGGGGCTACGAGCAGTACTTC.

The chain combines TRBV29-1 with TRBJ2-4; 14 bases align to TRBD2. The CDR3 spans 17 residues. J lost 0 bases, V lost 7 bases, and 8 bases had no gene match. Germline V gene sequence: CDR1 SQVTM, CDR2 ANQGSEA. CDR3 protein: CSASGTSGSIAKNIQYF. CDR3 nucleotide sequence: TGCAGCGCCTCCGGGACTAGCGGGAGCATAGCCAAAAACATTCAGTACTTC.

This chain links TRBV11-2 with TRBJ2-1; 13 bases map to TRBD2. CDR1 and CDR2 from the germline V gene are SGHAT and FQNNGV. The V and J ends lost 5 bases and 6 bases, in that order; junction bases with no gene match: 13. CDR3 length: 18 residues. The chain's CDR3 is CASSQTSGRAVKGNEQFF. DNA of the CDR3: TGTGCCAGCAGCCAAACTAGCGGGAGGGCCGTCAAGGGCAATGAGCAGTTCTTC.

The chain carries TRBV19 and TRBJ2-2; D gene ambiguous. V gave up 10 bases and J gave up 8 bases, with 8 bases separating them. This CDR3 has 10 residues. Germline CDR1 LNHDA, CDR2 SQIVND (reference sequence). The CDR3 loop reads CATKRGELFF. The CDR3 DNA reads as TGTGCCACCAAGAGGGGGGAGCTGTTTTTT.

The chain is built from TRBV13 and TRBJ2-7; D unresolved. Germline assignment: CDR1 PRHDT and CDR2 FYEKMQ (reference sequence). V lost 6 bases to trimming and J lost 5 bases, with 8 bases between them. The CDR3 is 11 amino acids. This CDR3 is CASRPSNEQYF. CDR3 coding DNA: TGTGCCAGCAGGCCTAGTAACGAGCAGTACTTC. Looking up the rest from reference TRBV13 and TRBJ2-7 gives the full variable domain: AAGVIQSPRHLIKEKRETATLKCYPIPRHDTVYWYQQGPGQDPQFLISFYEKMQSDKGSIPDRFSAQQFSDYHSELNMSSLELGDSALYFCASRPSNEQYFGPGTRLTVT.

The gene calls are TRBV4-1 and TRBJ1-1, with a weak D call TRBD1 (6 bases). This CDR3 is 13 amino acids long. In germline, CDR1 is MGHRA, CDR2 YSYEKL. V lost 1 base and J lost 6, with 9 bases in between. CDR3: CASSQVGGAEAFF. The DNA of the CDR3 is TGCGCCAGCAGCCAAGTAGGGGGGGCTGAAGCTTTCTTT.

The chain carries TRBV4-3 and TRBJ2-1; TRBD1 matches at 8 bases. The CDR3 runs 15 residues. After removal of 6 bases from V and 0 bases from J, the junction contained 4 bases not matched to a gene. CDR1 and CDR2 from the germline V gene are LGHNA and YSLEER. The CDR3 nucleotides are TGCGCCAGCAGACAAACAGGGGGCTCCTACAATGAGCAGTTCTTC. This gives the protein CASRQTGGSYNEQFF.

The V call is TRBV7-2, the J call TRBJ1-1, with D possibly TRBD1 on 5 matching bases. The V end lost 1 base, the J end lost 5 bases, and 17 bases lay between the germline ends. Germline V CDR1 and CDR2: SGHTA, FQGNSA. The CDR3 is 16 residues long. CDR3 bases: TGTGCCAGCAGCTTAGTAGTGGCGGGGGATGGGACTGAAGCTTTCTTT. Amino acid sequence: CASSLVVAGDGTEAFF.

This clone turned up a few times. The V call is TRBV6-5, the J call TRBJ1-3; D remains ambiguous. The length of the CDR3 is 15 residues. From germline, CDR1 is MNHEY and CDR2 SVGAGI. The germline V and J ends were trimmed by 2 bases and 4 bases, with 12 bases remaining between them. CDR3 coding DNA: TGTGCCAGCAGTTACACCGGAGGCAGGGGAAACACCATATATTTT. This codes for CASSYTGGRGNTIYF.

This clone has a handful of counts. J is TRBJ1-1 and V is TRBV7-9; D is unresolved. The CDR3 has 15 amino acids. Per the germline V gene, CDR1 is SEHNR and CDR2 is FQNEAQ (reference sequence). V was pared by 0 bases and J by 1 base, with 9 bases between. The DNA of the CDR3 is TGTGCCAGCAGCTTAGCTGGGGTTGGGAACACTGAAGCTTTCTTT. Translated, it gives CASSLAGVGNTEAFF.

The rearrangement uses TRBV4-1 and TRBJ1-2; D may be TRBD1 (6 bases). CDR1 and CDR2 (germline): MGHRA, YSYEKL. V was pared by 2 bases and J by 6 bases, with 19 bases between. The CDR3 runs to 16 residues. CDR3 residues: CASSQSPGGGIDGYTF. DNA of the CDR3: TGCGCCAGCAGCCAAAGTCCTGGAGGGGGGATTGATGGCTACACCTTC.

The chain joins TRBV11-3 to TRBJ2-1; 10 positions match TRBD1. Losses at the gene ends were 0 bases for V and 4 bases for J; bases not matched to a gene: 9. Germline V gives CDR1 SGHNT, CDR2 YENEEA. CDR3 length: 18 amino acids. This CDR3 reads CASSLDRGTGASYNEQFF. CDR3 in DNA: TGTGCCAGCAGCTTAGATAGGGGGACAGGGGCTTCTTACAATGAGCAGTTCTTC.

For the CDR3, the DNA is TGTGCCAGTACCTTAGCGGGGGGCGTCGACGAGCAGTACTTC. Its translation is CASTLAGGVDEQYF. V is TRBV6-6 and J is TRBJ2-7; 10 positions agree with TRBD2. In germline, CDR1 is MNHNY, CDR2 SVGAGI (reference sequence). The CDR3 extends over 14 amino acids. Trimming removed 9 bases from V and 5 bases from J; junction bases left unmatched: 10.

The chain uses TRBV27 and TRBJ2-5; 8 bases map to TRBD2. The J call is uncertain, as TRBJ2-7 better fits the DNA end. CDR3 length: 14 residues. Germline-derived CDR1 and CDR2 are MNHEY and SMNVEV (reference sequence). As DNA, the CDR3 is TGTGCCAGCAGTGAAGCGGGAGTATCCTACGAGCAGTACTTC. This encodes CASSEAGVSYEQYF.